This passage covers 26 T cell receptor beta chains from one sample sequenced in a study of blood T cell repertoires in COVID-19 (TCRdb year 2020). Library preparation employed the immunoSEQ multiplex PCR assay. Sourced from immuneACCESS, this table was stored by TCRdb with only in-frame sequences that have V and J called. A share of the clones is absent; for the studies checked, an unresolved V gene accounts for under half, and the remainder has no known explanation. This sample gives some 42,000 clones in total; 90% of them show up just once. The top ten clonotypes cover 2.5% to 3% of the sample. Sequenced input: peripheral blood. The source is a man in his fifties with active COVID-19.

The V call is TRBV6-5, the J call TRBJ1-6; 8 bases fit TRBD1. V lost 2 bases to trimming and J lost 10 bases; unmatched junction nucleotides: 4. Per the germline V gene, CDR1 is MNHEY and CDR2 is SVGAGI. The CDR3 consists of 14 residues. The CDR3 spells CASSYQGAVSPLHF. The CDR3 bases are TGTGCCAGCAGTTACCAGGGGGCTGTATCACCCCTCCACTTT.

This chain uses TRBV27 with TRBJ1-1; D possibly corresponds to TRBD1 (6 bases). The germline V gene encodes CDR1 MNHEY and CDR2 SMNVEV (reference sequence). The CDR3 is made up of 15 amino acids. The V end lost 5 bases, the J end lost 5 bases, and 18 bases lay between the germline ends. This CDR3 reads CASSTDPRGKTEAFF. The CDR3 DNA is TGTGCCAGCAGTACGGACCCCAGGGGAAAGACTGAAGCTTTCTTT.

CDR3 in DNA: TGTGCCAGCAGCCAAGCCCGGTTAGTCGCTCACCTATACACAGATACGCAGTATTTT. This codes for CASSQARLVAHLYTDTQYF. The gene calls are TRBV3-1 (or the pseudogene TRBV3-2) and TRBJ2-3; no reliable D call. Germline V gene sequence: CDR1 LGHDT, CDR2 YNNKEL (reference sequence). This CDR3 is built from 19 residues. Trimming cost V 1 base and J 2 bases, with 22 bases left between them.

This chain joins TRBV6-5 and TRBJ2-5; no clear D gene. CDR1 and CDR2 from the germline V gene are MNHEY and SVGAGI. The CDR3 is 13 amino acids. Trimming stripped 6 bases from V and 7 bases from J, with 15 bases between. As DNA, the CDR3 is TGTGCCAGCAGCCCCGGGTCAAGAGGGACCCAGTACTTC. Its protein is CASSPGSRGTQYF.

The V and J genes are TRBV5-8 and TRBJ1-2, with a tentative D call TRBD1 (5 bases). The CDR3 covers 15 residues. Between the trimmed V and J ends, which lost 2 bases and 1 base, there was a span of 12 bases. The germline V gene encodes CDR1 SGHTS and CDR2 YDEGEE. CDR3 protein: CASSFAGLRNYGYTF. CDR3 nucleotide sequence: TGTGCCAGCAGCTTTGCAGGGCTTCGTAACTATGGCTACACCTTC.

This clone has just one count. The chain employs TRBV9 and TRBJ1-1; 9 bases fit TRBD1. Germline V gene data show CDR1 as SGDLS and CDR2 as YYNGEE. This CDR3 comprises 15 residues. J lost 5 bases, V lost 0 bases, and 5 bases had no gene match. The chain's CDR3 is CASSVATGQGTEAFF. DNA of the CDR3: TGTGCCAGCAGCGTAGCTACAGGACAGGGGACTGAAGCTTTCTTT.

In DNA form, the CDR3 reads TGTGCCAGATCTCGTCGGGAAACTAATGAAAAACTGTTTTTT. Translating it yields CARSRRETNEKLFF. This chain uses TRBV19 with TRBJ1-4; no clear D. In germline, CDR1 is LNHDA, CDR2 SQIVND (reference sequence). V was cut by 9 bases and J by 1 base, with 12 bases left in between. The CDR3 sequence is 14 residues long.

The CDR3 protein is CASSPSGTTLPGANVLTF. The CDR3, as DNA: TGCGCCAGCAGCCCCTCTGGCACCACATTGCCCGGGGCCAACGTCCTGACTTTC. The chain couples TRBV5-1 to TRBJ2-6; no clear D. V was clipped by 4 bases and J by 4 bases, with 21 bases between them. The CDR3 totals 18 residues. Germline CDR1 SGHRS, CDR2 YFSETQ.

This rearrangement joins TRBV5-4 to TRBJ2-2, with 9 bases that match TRBD1. The germline V gene has CDR1 SGHNT and CDR2 YYREEE (reference sequence). V was pared by 4 bases and J by 4 bases, with 5 bases of the junction left unmatched. The CDR3 covers 15 residues. The DNA of the CDR3 is TGTGCCAGCAGCGGGGGACAGGGAACCACCGGGGAGCTGTTTTTT. Amino acid sequence: CASSGGQGTTGELFF.

The J gene is TRBJ1-2, the V gene TRBV19; no definite D call. Germline V gives CDR1 LNHDA, CDR2 SQIVND (reference sequence). This CDR3 comprises 11 residues. V was clipped by 7 bases and J by 8 bases, with 11 bases between them. The CDR3 sequence is CASTDRGGYTF. The CDR3 DNA sequence: TGTGCCAGTACGGACCGAGGGGGCTACACCTTC.

The gene calls are TRBV5-6 and TRBJ2-7; 11 nucleotides line up with TRBD1. The V and J ends lost 7 bases and 4 bases, in that order; junction bases with no gene match: 10. The CDR3 length is 15 residues. Germline CDR1 SGHDT, CDR2 YYEEEE. CDR3 residues: CASSQEGTGGYEQYF. The CDR3 bases are TGTGCCAGCTCTCAGGAGGGGACAGGGGGGTACGAGCAGTACTTC.

The genes are TRBV27 and TRBJ1-1, with 7 bases aligning to TRBD1. Germline CDR1 and CDR2: MNHEY and SMNVEV (reference sequence). The CDR3 is made up of 15 amino acids. The J segment lost 9 bases and the V segment lost 4 bases, leaving 14 bases of the junction unmatched. The CDR3 sequence: CASSSIIEDRPKAFF. The DNA for the CDR3 is TGTGCCAGCAGTTCCATCATAGAGGACAGGCCGAAAGCTTTCTTT.

The chain joins TRBV2 to TRBJ2-7; D is undetermined. The germline V and J ends were trimmed by 6 bases and 6 bases, with 9 bases remaining between them. Per germline, CDR1 SNHLY and CDR2 FYNNEI. The CDR3 spans 11 residues. CDR3 sequence reads: CASRVAVEQYF. The CDR3 region has the DNA TGTGCCAGCAGGGTCGCAGTCGAGCAGTACTTC. The full variable domain, its missing parts supplied by reference TRBV2 and TRBJ2-7, is EPEVTQTPSHQVTQMGQEVILRCVPISNHLYFYWYRQILGQKVEFLVSFYNNEISEKSEIFDDQFSVERPDGSNFTLKIRSTKLEDSAMYFCASRVAVEQYFGPGTRLTVT.

The chain combines TRBV28 with TRBJ2-7, with 9 bases lining up with TRBD1. CDR1 MDHEN and CDR2 SYDVKM come from the germline V gene. The CDR3 consists of 14 residues. Losses at the gene ends were 8 bases for V and 3 bases for J; bases not matched to a gene: 8. The CDR3: CASLRDRAFYEQYF. The CDR3, as DNA: TGTGCCAGCCTACGGGACAGGGCTTTCTACGAGCAGTACTTC. The variable domain in full, with the rest retrieved from reference TRBV28 and TRBJ2-7, is DVKVTQSSRYLVKRTGEKVFLECVQDMDHENMFWYRQDPGLGLRLIYFSYDVKMKEKGDIPEGYSVSREKKERFSLILESASTNQTSMYLCASLRDRAFYEQYFGPGTRLTVT.

This clone showed up just once. CDR3: CASSGQADTIYF. The CDR3 bases are TGTGCCAGCAGCGGACAGGCAGACACCATATATTTT. The chain uses TRBV6-5 and TRBJ1-3; 7 bases are shared with TRBD1. Per the germline V gene, CDR1 is MNHEY and CDR2 is SVGAGI. V trimming: 6 bases; J trimming: 8 bases; junction bases outside the gene matches: 4. This CDR3 is built from 12 residues.

The CDR3 nucleotides are TGTGCCAGCAGAGTTGACAGGAACACTGAAGCTTTCTTT. Translating it yields CASRVDRNTEAFF. V gene TRBV7-8 combines with J gene TRBJ1-1, with D possibly being TRBD1 (5 bases). Between the trimmed V and J ends, which lost 6 bases and 1 base, there was a span of 9 bases. CDR3 length: 13 residues. Germline values: CDR1 SGHVS, CDR2 FQNEAQ.

The gene calls are TRBV5-1 and TRBJ1-2; 8 bases align to TRBD1. Germline-derived CDR1 and CDR2 are SGHRS and YFSETQ. This CDR3 is 13 amino acids long. Trimming cost V 4 bases and J 8 bases; bases outside gene matches: 7. The DNA of the CDR3 is TGCGCCAGCAGCCCAACACAGGGGGGCGGCTACACCTTC. Residues: CASSPTQGGGYTF.

The V gene is TRBV9, the J gene TRBJ2-1, with a weak D call TRBD2 (6 bases). The V gene lost 3 bases and the J gene lost 6 bases, with 7 bases spanning the gap. Germline V gene lookup returns CDR1 SGDLS and CDR2 YYNGEE. The CDR3 spans 12 residues. CDR3 bases: TGTGCCAGCAGCGACGGGGGCAATGAGCAGTTCTTC. Translation: CASSDGGNEQFF.

This chain links TRBV5-4 with TRBJ2-7, with a possible D match to TRBD1 (8 bases). V gave up 3 bases and J gave up 4 bases, with 17 bases separating them. Per germline, CDR1 SGHNT and CDR2 YYREEE (reference sequence). The CDR3 sequence is 15 residues long. DNA for the CDR3: TGTGCCAGCAGCTATCCGGACAGGGAGGGGTACGAGCAGTACTTC. It specifies CASSYPDREGYEQYF.

The chain recombines TRBV30 with TRBJ2-7, with a tentative D call TRBD2 (5 bases). V dropped 2 bases and J dropped 6 bases, with 11 bases sitting between them. Germline V CDR1 and CDR2: GTSNPN, SVGIG (reference sequence). The CDR3 is 12 residues long. The CDR3 region has the DNA TGTGCCTGGAGTCCTTCCGGGATCGAGCAGTACTTC. Encoded protein: CAWSPSGIEQYF.

The chain couples TRBV20-1 to TRBJ2-3; possible D gene TRBD2, 5 bases. V shed 3 bases and J shed 6 bases, with 19 bases lying between them. The CDR3 is made up of 15 amino acids. From germline, CDR1 is DFQATT and CDR2 SNEGSKA (reference sequence). CDR3 region: CSASSAGRGGDTQYF. Written as DNA, the CDR3 is TGCAGTGCTAGTTCGGCGGGTCGTGGTGGGGATACGCAGTATTTT.

The V and J genes are TRBV7-2 and TRBJ2-7; weak D call: TRBD2 (6 bases). The CDR3 spans 15 residues. With 5 bases removed from V and 2 bases from J, the gap between germline ends came to 16 bases. The germline V gene encodes CDR1 SGHTA and CDR2 FQGNSA. The CDR3 bases are TGTGCCAGCAGCCCGAGGGCGGGATTGACCTACGAGCAGTACTTC. Amino acids: CASSPRAGLTYEQYF.

The J gene is TRBJ2-7, the V gene TRBV7-8; 7 bases match TRBD1. The CDR3 is 14 residues long. Germline assignment: CDR1 SGHVS and CDR2 FQNEAQ. V was clipped by 5 bases and J by 2 bases; unmatched bases: 6. The CDR3 DNA sequence: TGTGCCAGCAGCGCCCGACAGGGCCCCTACGAGCAGTACTTC. This sequence encodes CASSARQGPYEQYF.

V gene TRBV29-1 combines with J gene TRBJ1-1, with a tentative D call TRBD1 (6 bases). This CDR3 has 18 amino acids. The V end lost 7 bases, the J end lost 1 base, and 28 bases lay between the germline ends. The germline gives CDR1 SQVTM, CDR2 ANQGSEA. In DNA, the CDR3 is TGCAGCGCCCAAGGCGGAGGCAGGGGATCGCGGCGGAACACTGAAGCTTTCTTT. Its translation: CSAQGGGRGSRRNTEAFF.

This clone has just a few counts. V usage is TRBV12-5 and J usage is TRBJ1-3; D is possibly TRBD1 (6 bases). Trimming shortened V by 2 bases and J by 7 bases, and 12 bases separated the two germline ends. CDR3 length: 14 amino acids. Germline V gene sequence: CDR1 LGHNT, CDR2 FRNRAP. In DNA, the CDR3 is TGTGCTAGTGGTTTGTCAGGGGCGCGGAACACCATATATTTT. This codes for CASGLSGARNTIYF.

The V call is TRBV9, the J call TRBJ2-7; D gene uncertain. The V and J ends lost 0 bases and 3 bases respectively, with 10 bases between them. The CDR3 sequence is 14 residues long. In germline, CDR1 is SGDLS, CDR2 YYNGEE. CDR3 in amino acids: CASSVDATHYEQYF. The CDR3 DNA reads as TGTGCCAGCAGCGTAGACGCGACACACTACGAGCAGTACTTC. Looking up the rest from reference TRBV9 and TRBJ2-7 gives the full variable domain: DSGVTQTPKHLITATGQRVTLRCSPRSGDLSVYWYQQSLDQGLQFLIQYYNGEERAKGNILERFSAQQFPDLHSELNLSSLELGDSALYFCASSVDATHYEQYFGPGTRLTVT.